Below, 14 T cell receptor beta chains from the same sample are listed, as sequenced in a study of shared clonotypes between healthy human individuals. The table came from immunoSEQ multiplex PCR; TCRdb's copy has only in-frame clones and leaves some out. Here the sample spans roughly 1,100,000 clones, under 80% being singletons. The sample was memory CD4+ T cells sorted from blood. Subset reported: CD45RA-negative fraction. Source of these receptors: a man in his late teens or twenties in good health.

This chain joins TRBV4-1 and TRBJ2-7; no reliable D call. The germline CDR1 and CDR2 sequences are MGHRA and YSYEKL. V shed 5 bases and J shed 1 base, with 12 bases lying between them. The CDR3 sequence is 14 residues long. In nucleotides, the CDR3 is TGCGCCAGCAGCTCACAGACACGGTCCTACGAGCAGTACTTC. Encoded protein: CASSSQTRSYEQYF.

This clone occurred once. The chain is built from TRBV12-5 and TRBJ2-1; 8 nucleotides agree with TRBD1. The V segment lost 0 bases and the J segment 5 bases; nucleotides outside the gene matches: 12. Germline V lookup: CDR1 LGHNT, CDR2 FRNRAP. CDR3 length equals 18 residues. DNA for the CDR3: TGTGCTAGTGGTTTGGTTGGGACAGGCCTAGGGATGGACAATGAGCAGTTCTTC. Amino acids: CASGLVGTGLGMDNEQFF. The variable domain in full, completed from reference TRBV12-5 and TRBJ2-1, reads DARVTQTPRHKVTEMGQEVTMRCQPILGHNTVFWYRQTMMQGLELLAYFRNRAPLDDSGMPKDRFSAEMPDATLATLKIQPSEPRDSAVYFCASGLVGTGLGMDNEQFFGPGTRLTVL.

The CDR3 DNA reads TGTGCCAGCAGTGAGGGACAGGGATTTAGAAACACCATATATTTT. Translating gives CASSEGQGFRNTIYF. The rearrangement uses TRBV6-1 and TRBJ1-3, with TRBD1 matching 9 bases. The CDR3 is 15 residues long. Germline loops: CDR1 MNHNS, CDR2 SASEGT. After removal of 3 bases from V and 5 bases from J, the junction contained 5 bases not matched to a gene.

The genes are TRBV18 and TRBJ2-7; possible D gene TRBD1, 5 bases. Deletions cut 6 bases from V and 2 bases from J, with 14 bases between. This CDR3 is 14 amino acids long. Germline V lookup: CDR1 KGHSH, CDR2 LQKENI. This chain's CDR3 is CASSGVGPTYEQYF. The CDR3 DNA reads TGTGCCAGCTCCGGAGTGGGGCCCACCTACGAGCAGTACTTC.

This clone was counted a single time. This CDR3 is also generated by other DNA sequences in the sample. The chain couples TRBV6-1 to TRBJ2-7; a possible D gene is TRBD1 (6 bases). This CDR3 is built from 11 residues. Trimming took 8 bases from V and 3 from J, leaving 8 bases between them. Looked up from germline, CDR1 is MNHNS and CDR2 is SASEGT. The CDR3 DNA follows: TGTGCCAGCTCAGGGGTCTACGAGCAGTACTTC. Protein sequence: CASSGVYEQYF.

A single count supports this clone. The V call is TRBV30, the J call TRBJ1-2, with 7 bases identical to TRBD1. Germline CDR1 is GTSNPN and CDR2 is SVGIG (reference sequence). With 7 bases clipped from V and 5 bases from J, the junction kept 7 bases outside the gene matches. This CDR3 spans 12 amino acids. In nucleotides, the CDR3 is TGTGCCTTGAAGCGGGACAGTTATGGCTACACCTTC. Translating gives CALKRDSYGYTF.

The chain joins TRBV19 to TRBJ1-1; TRBD1 is a possible D gene (5 bases). The CDR3 covers 14 residues. The germline CDR1 and CDR2 sequences are LNHDA and SQIVND (reference sequence). Trimming stripped 2 bases from V and 4 bases from J, with 11 bases between. Here the CDR3 reads CASSISTAATEAFF. CDR3 DNA: TGTGCCAGTAGTATATCGACAGCGGCCACTGAAGCTTTCTTT. The entire variable domain, with the rest obtained from reference TRBV19 and TRBJ1-1, is as follows: DGGITQSPKYLFRKEGQNVTLSCEQNLNHDAMYWYRQDPGQGLRLIYYSQIVNDFQKGDIAEGYSVSREKKESFPLTVTSAQKNPTAFYLCASSISTAATEAFFGQGTRLTVV.

The genes are TRBV11-2 and TRBJ2-3, with D possibly being TRBD1 (6 bases). This CDR3 comprises 14 residues. V dropped 5 bases and J dropped 1 base, with 10 bases sitting between them. Per germline, CDR1 SGHAT and CDR2 FQNNGV. CDR3 loop: CASSQGGGTDTQYF. As DNA, the CDR3 is TGTGCCAGCAGCCAAGGGGGTGGCACAGATACGCAGTATTTT.

The chain recombines TRBV27 with TRBJ2-7, with D perhaps assigned TRBD1 or TRBD2 (5 bases each). Germline CDR1 reads MNHEY; CDR2 reads SMNVEV (reference sequence). The CDR3 runs to 14 residues. The V gene lost 5 bases and the J gene lost 2 bases, with 13 bases spanning the gap. Written as DNA, the CDR3 is TGTGCCAGCAGTACCCGGGACGGGCCCTACGAGCAGTACTTC. It encodes CASSTRDGPYEQYF.

In this sample, this clone turned up many times. This specimen includes other DNA sequences encoding the same CDR3. V is TRBV30 and J is TRBJ1-1; D is uncertain. This CDR3 is built from 13 residues. Trimming left V 2 bases short and J 1 base short, with 8 bases between. Germline V gives CDR1 GTSNPN, CDR2 SVGIG (reference sequence). The CDR3 is CAWSREKNTEAFF. The DNA of the CDR3 is TGTGCCTGGAGTCGGGAAAAGAACACTGAAGCTTTCTTT.

The rearrangement links TRBV28 to TRBJ2-1; D not resolved. Trimming removed 2 bases from V and 9 bases from J, with 8 bases in between. The CDR3 spans 12 residues. CDR1 is MDHEN and CDR2 is SYDVKM in the germline V gene. Here the CDR3 reads CASSLRQSEQFF. DNA of the CDR3: TGTGCCAGCAGTTTAAGGCAGAGTGAGCAGTTCTTC.

The J gene is TRBJ1-3, the V gene TRBV18; the D is unclear. CDR1 is KGHSH and CDR2 is LQKENI in the germline V gene. V gave up 1 base and J gave up 2 bases, with 12 bases separating them. The CDR3 length is 16 residues. This chain's CDR3 is CASSPRDVGTGNTIYF. The CDR3 DNA sequence: TGTGCCAGCTCACCACGGGATGTAGGCACTGGAAACACCATATATTTT.

In DNA, the CDR3 is TGCGCCAGCAGGCCAGGGCTGGCCAAAAACATTCAGTACTTC. This sequence encodes CASRPGLAKNIQYF. This chain uses TRBV10-2 with TRBJ2-4, with D perhaps TRBD1 (5 bases). V shed 6 bases and J shed 1 base, with 10 bases lying between them. The CDR3 spans 14 residues. Looked up from germline, CDR1 is WSHSY and CDR2 is SAAADI.

The chain employs TRBV4-3 and TRBJ2-2; 13 bases line up with TRBD2. Germline assignment: CDR1 LGHNA and CDR2 YSLEER. There are 16 residues in the CDR3. V trimming: 3 bases; J trimming: 5 bases; junction bases outside the gene matches: 3. This chain's CDR3 is CASSQGTSGNTGELFF. CDR3 DNA: TGCGCCAGCAGCCAGGGGACTAGCGGGAATACCGGGGAGCTGTTTTTT.